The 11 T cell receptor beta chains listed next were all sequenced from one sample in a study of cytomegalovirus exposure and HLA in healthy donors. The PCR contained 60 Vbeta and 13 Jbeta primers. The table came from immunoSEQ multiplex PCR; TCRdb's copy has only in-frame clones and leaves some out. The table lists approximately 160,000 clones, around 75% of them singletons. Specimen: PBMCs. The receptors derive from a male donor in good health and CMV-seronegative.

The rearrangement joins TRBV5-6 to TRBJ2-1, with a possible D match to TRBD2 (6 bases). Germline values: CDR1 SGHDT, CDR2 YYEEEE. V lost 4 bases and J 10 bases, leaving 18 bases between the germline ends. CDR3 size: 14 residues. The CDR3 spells CASSPGTPMSEQFF. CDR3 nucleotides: TGTGCCAGCAGCCCCGGGACTCCGATGTCAGAGCAGTTCTTC.

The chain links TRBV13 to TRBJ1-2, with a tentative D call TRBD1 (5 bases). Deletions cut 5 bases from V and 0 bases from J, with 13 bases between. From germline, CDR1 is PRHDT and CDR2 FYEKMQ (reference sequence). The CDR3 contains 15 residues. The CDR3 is CASSPGHLANYGYTF. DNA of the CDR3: TGTGCCAGCAGCCCCGGACACTTAGCTAACTATGGCTACACCTTC.

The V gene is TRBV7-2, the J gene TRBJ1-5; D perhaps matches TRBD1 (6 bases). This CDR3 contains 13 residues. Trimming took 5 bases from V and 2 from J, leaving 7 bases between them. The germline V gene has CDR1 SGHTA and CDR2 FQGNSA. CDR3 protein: CASSPGGNQPQHF. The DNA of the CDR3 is TGTGCCAGCAGCCCAGGGGGCAATCAGCCCCAGCATTTT.

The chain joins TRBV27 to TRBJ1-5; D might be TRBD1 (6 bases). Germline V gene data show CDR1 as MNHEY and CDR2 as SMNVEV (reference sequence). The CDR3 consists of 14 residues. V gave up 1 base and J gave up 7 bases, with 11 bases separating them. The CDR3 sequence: CASSLLGAGQPQHF. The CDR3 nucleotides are TGTGCCAGCAGTTTATTGGGGGCCGGGCAGCCCCAGCATTTT.

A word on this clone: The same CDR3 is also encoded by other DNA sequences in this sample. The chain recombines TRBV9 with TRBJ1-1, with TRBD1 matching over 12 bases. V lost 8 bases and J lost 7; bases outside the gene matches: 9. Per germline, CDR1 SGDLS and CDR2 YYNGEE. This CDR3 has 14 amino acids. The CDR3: CASSIGTGGSEAFF. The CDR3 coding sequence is TGTGCCAGTAGCATTGGGACAGGGGGCAGTGAAGCTTTCTTT.

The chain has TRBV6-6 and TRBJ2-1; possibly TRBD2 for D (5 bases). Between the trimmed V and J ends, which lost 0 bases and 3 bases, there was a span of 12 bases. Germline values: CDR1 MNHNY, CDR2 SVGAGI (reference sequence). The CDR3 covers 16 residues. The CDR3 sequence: CASSYSLAGLYNEQFF. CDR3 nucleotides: TGTGCCAGCAGTTACTCGCTGGCGGGTCTCTACAATGAGCAGTTCTTC.

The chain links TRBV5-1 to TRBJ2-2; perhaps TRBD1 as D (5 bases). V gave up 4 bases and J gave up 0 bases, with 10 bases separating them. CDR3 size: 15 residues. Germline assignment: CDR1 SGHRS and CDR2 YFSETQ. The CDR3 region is CASSPIRANTGELFF. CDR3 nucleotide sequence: TGCGCCAGCAGCCCCATCAGGGCGAACACCGGGGAGCTGTTTTTT.

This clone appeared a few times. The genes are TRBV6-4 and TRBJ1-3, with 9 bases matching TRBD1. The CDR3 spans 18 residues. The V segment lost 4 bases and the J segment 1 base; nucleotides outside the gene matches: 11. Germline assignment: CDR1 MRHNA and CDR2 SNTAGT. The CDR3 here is CASSAPKDRGWSGNTIYF. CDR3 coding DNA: TGTGCCAGCAGTGCACCCAAGGACAGGGGATGGTCTGGAAACACCATATATTTT.

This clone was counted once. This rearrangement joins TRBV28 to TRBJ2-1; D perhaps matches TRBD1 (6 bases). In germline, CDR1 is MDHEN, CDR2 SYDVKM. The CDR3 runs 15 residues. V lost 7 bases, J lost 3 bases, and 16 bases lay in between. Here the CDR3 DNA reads TGTGCCAGCATGTCCTTACAGGGCTACTACAATGAGCAGTTCTTC. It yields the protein CASMSLQGYYNEQFF.

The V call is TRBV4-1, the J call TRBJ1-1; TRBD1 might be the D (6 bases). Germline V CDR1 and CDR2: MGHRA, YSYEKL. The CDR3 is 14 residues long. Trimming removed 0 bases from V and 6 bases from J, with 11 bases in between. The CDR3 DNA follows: TGCGCCAGCAGCCAAGAGACAGGTGATCCTGAAGCTTTCTTT. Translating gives CASSQETGDPEAFF.

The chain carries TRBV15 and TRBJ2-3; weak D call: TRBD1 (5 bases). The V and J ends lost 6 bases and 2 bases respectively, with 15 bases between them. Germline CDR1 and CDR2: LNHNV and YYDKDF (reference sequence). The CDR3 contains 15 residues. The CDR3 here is CATSSSNGATDTQYF. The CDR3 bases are TGTGCCACCAGTTCTAGTAATGGGGCCACAGATACGCAGTATTTT.